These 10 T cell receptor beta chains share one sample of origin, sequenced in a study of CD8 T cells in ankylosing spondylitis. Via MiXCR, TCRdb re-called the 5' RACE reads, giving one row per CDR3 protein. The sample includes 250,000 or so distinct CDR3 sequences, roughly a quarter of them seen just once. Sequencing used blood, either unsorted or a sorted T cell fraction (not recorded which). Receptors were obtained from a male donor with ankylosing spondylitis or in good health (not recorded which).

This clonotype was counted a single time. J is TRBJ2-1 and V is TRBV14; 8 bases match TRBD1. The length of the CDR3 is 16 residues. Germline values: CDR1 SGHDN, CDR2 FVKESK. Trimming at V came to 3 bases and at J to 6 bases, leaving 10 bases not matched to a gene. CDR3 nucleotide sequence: TGTGCCAGCAGCCACCTAACAGGGGGATACGCCAATGAGCAGTTCTTC. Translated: CASSHLTGGYANEQFF.

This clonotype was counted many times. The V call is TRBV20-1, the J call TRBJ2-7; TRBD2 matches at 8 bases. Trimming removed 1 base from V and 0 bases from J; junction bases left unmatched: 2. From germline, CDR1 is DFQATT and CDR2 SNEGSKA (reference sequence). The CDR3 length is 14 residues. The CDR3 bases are TGCAGTGCTAGAGGGGCGGGGGGCTCCTACGAGCAGTACTTC. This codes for CSARGAGGSYEQYF.

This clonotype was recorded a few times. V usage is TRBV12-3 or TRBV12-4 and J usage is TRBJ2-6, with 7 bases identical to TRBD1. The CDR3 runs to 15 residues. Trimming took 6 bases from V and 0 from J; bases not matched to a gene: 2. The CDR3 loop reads CASRRTGSGANVLTF. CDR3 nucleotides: TGTGCCAGCAGGCGGACAGGCTCTGGGGCCAACGTCCTGACTTTC.

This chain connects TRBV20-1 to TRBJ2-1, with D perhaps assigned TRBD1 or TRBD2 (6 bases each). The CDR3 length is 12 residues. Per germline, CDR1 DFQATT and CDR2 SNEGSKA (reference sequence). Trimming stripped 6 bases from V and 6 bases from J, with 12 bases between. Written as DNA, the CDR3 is TGCAGTGCGGGGGGCCTCGGCAATGAGCAGTTCTTC. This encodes CSAGGLGNEQFF.

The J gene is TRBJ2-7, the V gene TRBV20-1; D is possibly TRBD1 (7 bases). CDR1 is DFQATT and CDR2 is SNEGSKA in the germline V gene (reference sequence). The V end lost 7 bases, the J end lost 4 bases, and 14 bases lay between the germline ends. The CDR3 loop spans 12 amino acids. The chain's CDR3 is CSGGGGPYEQYF. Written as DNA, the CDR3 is TGCAGTGGCGGAGGGGGCCCATACGAGCAGTACTTC.

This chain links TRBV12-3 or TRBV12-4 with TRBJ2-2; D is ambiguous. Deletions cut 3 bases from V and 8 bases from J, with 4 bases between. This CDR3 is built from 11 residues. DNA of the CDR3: TGTGCCAGCAGTTTCTGGGGGGAGCTGTTTTTT. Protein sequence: CASSFWGELFF.

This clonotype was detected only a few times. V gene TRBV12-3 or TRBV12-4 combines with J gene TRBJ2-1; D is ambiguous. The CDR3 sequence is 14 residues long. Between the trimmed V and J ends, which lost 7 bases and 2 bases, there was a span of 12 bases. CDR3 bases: TGTGCCAGCAAGGGCAGTGCCACCTACAATGAGCAGTTCTTC. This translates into CASKGSATYNEQFF.

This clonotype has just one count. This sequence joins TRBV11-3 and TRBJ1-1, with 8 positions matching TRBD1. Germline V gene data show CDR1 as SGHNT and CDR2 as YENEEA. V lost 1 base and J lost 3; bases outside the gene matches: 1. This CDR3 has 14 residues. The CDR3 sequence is CASSLGTGHTEAFF. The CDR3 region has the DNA TGTGCCAGCAGCTTAGGGACAGGGCACACTGAAGCTTTCTTT.

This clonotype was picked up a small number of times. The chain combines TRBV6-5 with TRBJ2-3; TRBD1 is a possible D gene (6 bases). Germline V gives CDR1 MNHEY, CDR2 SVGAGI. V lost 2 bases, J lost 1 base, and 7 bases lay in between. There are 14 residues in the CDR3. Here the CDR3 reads CASSYAGGTDTQYF. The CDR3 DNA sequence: TGTGCCAGCAGTTACGCAGGGGGCACAGATACGCAGTATTTT.

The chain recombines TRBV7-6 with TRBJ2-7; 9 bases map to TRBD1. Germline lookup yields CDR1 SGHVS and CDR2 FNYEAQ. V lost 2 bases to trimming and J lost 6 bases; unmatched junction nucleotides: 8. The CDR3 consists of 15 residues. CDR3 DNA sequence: TGTGCCAGCAGCTTACTCGGACAGGGGAAGGGCGAGCAGTACTTC. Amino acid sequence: CASSLLGQGKGEQYF. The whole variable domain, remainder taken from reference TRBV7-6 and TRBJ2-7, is GAGVSQSPRYKVTKRGQDVALRCDPISGHVSLYWYRQALGQGPEFLTYFNYEAQQDKSGLPNDRFSAERPEGSISTLTIQRTEQRDSAMYRCASSLLGQGKGEQYFGPGTRLTVT.